Here is one T cell receptor (beta chain) with its context. Its antigen is still unknown. Profiled with immunoSEQ multiplex PCR; TCRdb holds only in-frame clones, not every one. Among 25,000 to 35,000 clones listed, 92% were seen once. At study entry, adolescents had tuberculin skin tests and IGRA screening. On average about 100,000 T cells per donor were immunosequenced. This sample was included in a study of T cells in tuberculosis. Findings and caveats of the study: Samples were chosen by availability of cryopreserved specimens. Active tuberculosis alpha repertoires lay closer to GMM-specific TCRs than controls'.

This sequence originates from a donor between 10 and 35 years old with latent tuberculosis or without tuberculosis infection. Some clones in this sample may be carry-over from other donors' samples. Sequencing input: PBMCs.

The CDR3 region is CASSQIQGPYEQYF. The CDR3 DNA follows: TGTGCCAGCAGTCAAATACAGGGTCCCTACGAGCAGTACTTC. This sequence joins TRBV6-5 and TRBJ2-7; possible D gene TRBD1, 6 bases. Trimming pared 5 bases from V and 2 bases from J, leaving 13 bases between. CDR1 is MNHEY and CDR2 is SVGAGI in the germline V gene. The CDR3 is made up of 14 amino acids.